These T cell receptor beta chains were read from a single sample in a study of T cell responses to AZD1222 COVID-19 vaccine. The assay was immunoSEQ multiplex PCR, and TCRdb's table has in-frame clones only and misses some. The sample carries fewer than 90,000 clones, 75% to 95% recorded once. This material consisted of peripheral blood, taken 28 days after the second AZD1222 dose. The receptor set was obtained from an adult who received the AZD1222 COVID-19 vaccine. Both conserved end residues are part of each CDR3. Fields, in order: clone size, D gene, CDR3 length, J gene, V gene, CDR3 protein, CDR3 DNA. D genes are given only for firm matches. Clone size is given for some rows only: seen once, a few or many times, or a class if the clone is expanded.

>-|-|14|TRBJ2-3|TRBV18
CASSRQTDTDTQYF
TGTGCCAGCTCACGACAGACCGACACAGATACGCAGTATTTT
>-|-|14|TRBJ1-5|TRBV27
CASKSGIWHQPQHF
TGTGCCAGCAAATCAGGGATATGGCATCAGCCCCAGCATTTT
>-|-|15|TRBJ1-5|TRBV6-5
CASRPRGGRNQPQHF
TGTGCCAGCAGACCACGAGGGGGTAGGAATCAGCCCCAGCATTTT
>-|-|15|TRBJ1-2|TRBV5-1
CASSLDPPSNYGYTF
TGCGCCAGCAGCTTGGATCCCCCGTCTAACTATGGCTACACCTTC
>once|TRBD1|15|TRBJ2-5|TRBV4-2
CASSQPGTAQETQYF
TGTGCCAGCAGCCAACCCGGGACAGCACAAGAGACCCAGTACTTC
>-|TRBD1|13|TRBJ2-7|TRBV7-2
CASSLREGQGIYF
TGTGCCAGCAGCTTAAGGGAGGGACAGGGTATATACTTC
>-|-|13|TRBJ2-3|TRBV12-5
CASGFLWVDTQYF
TGTGCTAGTGGTTTCCTCTGGGTAGATACGCAGTATTTT
>few|-|15|TRBJ1-1|TRBV6-5
CASSPGGYMNTEAFF
TGTGCCAGCTCCCCGGGTGGGTACATGAACACTGAAGCTTTCTTT
>-|-|12|TRBJ1-5|TRBV6-6
CASTPLWGPQHF
TGTGCCAGCACCCCCCTGTGGGGGCCCCAGCATTTT
>-|-|13|TRBJ2-7|TRBV18
CASSPPSAYEQYF
TGTGCCAGCTCACCACCCTCGGCCTACGAGCAGTACTTC